The 26 T cell receptor beta chains reported below all come from one sample, sequenced in a study of blood T cell repertoires in COVID-19. Sequenced by immunoSEQ multiplex PCR; TCRdb stores in-frame clones only, minus some. The sample has roughly 250,000 clones; 87% are singletons. What was sequenced was PBMCs or T cells enriched from blood (not recorded which). The receptors stem from a woman aged 30 to 39 with acute COVID-19.

The chain employs TRBV5-4 and TRBJ2-3; 7 positions match TRBD2. The CDR3 extends over 18 amino acids. Germline V gene lookup returns CDR1 SGHNT and CDR2 YYREEE (reference sequence). The V segment lost 0 bases and the J segment 1 base; nucleotides outside the gene matches: 11. The CDR3 loop reads CASSLGWQGGWGTDTQYF. Written as DNA, the CDR3 is TGTGCCAGCAGCTTGGGTTGGCAGGGAGGGTGGGGCACAGATACGCAGTATTTT.

The chain employs TRBV7-9 and TRBJ1-1, with a possible D match to TRBD1 (5 bases). Germline CDR1 is SEHNR and CDR2 is FQNEAQ (reference sequence). The CDR3 extends over 15 amino acids. The V and J ends lost 5 bases and 1 base respectively, with 14 bases between them. CDR3 amino acids: CASSGGQEKNTEAFF. Here the CDR3 DNA reads TGTGCCAGCAGCGGCGGACAAGAAAAGAACACTGAAGCTTTCTTT.

The chain recombines TRBV4-3 with TRBJ1-6; TRBD1 is a possible D gene (5 bases). V shed 4 bases and J shed 9 bases, with 13 bases lying between them. The germline gives CDR1 LGHNA, CDR2 YSLEER. The CDR3 runs 14 residues. CDR3 coding DNA: TGCGCCAGCAGCCGATCGGACACTGGTTCACCCCTCCACTTT. Translated, it gives CASSRSDTGSPLHF.

The rearrangement links TRBV5-1 to TRBJ2-1; D gene ambiguous. V lost 2 bases, J lost 4 bases, and 13 bases lay in between. The CDR3 covers 15 residues. The germline gives CDR1 SGHRS, CDR2 YFSETQ. This CDR3 reads CASSFPHPEYNEQFF. CDR3 sequence (DNA): TGCGCCAGCAGCTTTCCCCACCCCGAGTACAATGAGCAGTTCTTC.

The chain links TRBV3-1 (or the pseudogene TRBV3-2) to TRBJ2-7, with D perhaps matching TRBD2 (5 bases). The germline V and J ends were trimmed by 2 bases and 1 base, with 12 bases remaining between them. Germline CDR1 reads LGHDT; CDR2 reads YNNKEL (reference sequence). The CDR3 loop spans 15 amino acids. The chain's CDR3 is CASSQYYWESYEQYF. CDR3 nucleotide sequence: TGTGCCAGCAGCCAATACTATTGGGAGTCCTACGAGCAGTACTTC.

The chain links TRBV5-1 to TRBJ1-1, with 9 bases aligning to TRBD1. The CDR3 contains 12 residues. With V trimmed by 0 bases and J by 12 bases, 3 bases remained unmatched. Germline V gene sequence: CDR1 SGHRS, CDR2 YFSETQ. CDR3 loop: CASSLDRGRSFF. Here the CDR3 DNA reads TGCGCCAGCAGCTTGGACAGGGGGCGGTCTTTCTTT.

This rearrangement joins TRBV5-1 to TRBJ2-5; TRBD1 agrees at 10 bases. The V segment lost 4 bases and the J segment 4 bases; nucleotides outside the gene matches: 10. Germline assignment: CDR1 SGHRS and CDR2 YFSETQ. The CDR3 spans 16 residues. Written as DNA, the CDR3 is TGCGCCAGCAGCAGATCCGGGACAGGGGTTGTAGAGACCCAGTACTTC. Its protein is CASSRSGTGVVETQYF.

The chain uses TRBV19 and TRBJ1-5; the match to TRBD1 covers 7 bases. The CDR3 has 15 residues. V lost 4 bases, J lost 7 bases, and 10 bases stayed unmatched. From germline, CDR1 is LNHDA and CDR2 SQIVND (reference sequence). The CDR3 DNA reads as TGTGCCAGTAGTACCCTTGGACAGGATGGGCAGCCCCAGCATTTT. Translating gives CASSTLGQDGQPQHF.

The chain employs TRBV5-4 and TRBJ1-1, with a tentative D call TRBD1 (5 bases). The germline V gene has CDR1 SGHNT and CDR2 YYREEE (reference sequence). The CDR3 is 15 residues long. The germline V and J ends were trimmed by 4 bases and 5 bases, with 18 bases remaining between them. The CDR3 sequence is CASSPAGGEGTEAFF. In DNA, the CDR3 is TGTGCCAGCAGCCCTGCAGGCGGGGAGGGGACTGAAGCTTTCTTT.

The rearrangement joins TRBV5-1 to TRBJ1-2; D might be TRBD1 (6 bases). V shed 0 bases and J shed 3 bases, with 6 bases lying between them. The CDR3 covers 13 residues. The germline V gene encodes CDR1 SGHRS and CDR2 YFSETQ. DNA of the CDR3: TGCGCCAGCAGCTTGGGGACAGACTATGGCTACACCTTC. Encoded protein: CASSLGTDYGYTF.

The chain uses TRBV27 and TRBJ1-6, with D unresolved. V was clipped by 2 bases and J by 9 bases, with 14 bases between them. The CDR3 has 15 residues. Germline assignment: CDR1 MNHEY and CDR2 SMNVEV (reference sequence). The CDR3 nucleotides are TGTGCCAGCAGTTTAGGTGTAGGTGGACTTTCACCCCTCCACTTT. Protein: CASSLGVGGLSPLHF.

This chain joins TRBV6-5 and TRBJ1-5; weak D call: TRBD1 (5 bases). The germline V and J ends were trimmed by 7 bases and 2 bases, with 15 bases remaining between them. This CDR3 is built from 15 residues. Germline V gene lookup returns CDR1 MNHEY and CDR2 SVGAGI. The CDR3 bases are TGTGCCAGCACCTCGGGGGGAAGCGGCAATCAGCCCCAGCATTTT. It yields the protein CASTSGGSGNQPQHF.

The V call is TRBV6-5, the J call TRBJ1-1, with 9 bases aligning to TRBD1. Germline CDR1 MNHEY, CDR2 SVGAGI. The CDR3 covers 15 residues. V shed 4 bases, J shed 1 base, and the junction held 4 bases outside the gene matches. CDR3 sequence (DNA): TGTGCCAGCAGTTTACAGGGGGCTGGGAACACTGAAGCTTTCTTT. Amino acids: CASSLQGAGNTEAFF.

This chain links TRBV10-2 with TRBJ2-7; D possibly corresponds to TRBD2 (5 bases). Germline V gives CDR1 WSHSY, CDR2 SAAADI. This CDR3 is built from 14 residues. V was shortened by 4 bases and J by 3 bases, with 13 bases between the two germline ends. CDR3 loop: CASSGGGGFYEQYF. The CDR3 DNA reads TGCGCCAGCAGTGGAGGAGGCGGCTTCTACGAGCAGTACTTC.

Of note for this clone: Since no conserved phenylalanine or tryptophan closes the CDR3, a read error is the likely cause. Because the CDR3's place on the DNA is in doubt, the DNA is left out and the CDR3 is given as listed by TCRdb. This chain's CDR3 is CARSFPGSL. This chain joins TRBV27 and TRBJ1-2; TRBD1 was called by the table and not checked on the DNA. Looked up from germline, CDR1 is MNHEY and CDR2 is SMNVEV (reference sequence). 9 amino acids form the CDR3, both terminal residues included.

This chain links TRBV7-2 with TRBJ1-5, with D uncertain. Germline CDR1 SGHTA, CDR2 FQGNSA. CDR3 length: 14 amino acids. Trimming took 5 bases from V and 5 from J, leaving 13 bases between them. CDR3 in amino acids: CASSQEAGYQPQHF. CDR3 coding DNA: TGTGCCAGCAGCCAAGAGGCCGGGTATCAGCCCCAGCATTTT.

The rearrangement uses TRBV15 and TRBJ1-6; D unresolved. The V and J ends lost 3 bases and 0 bases respectively, with 9 bases between them. In germline, CDR1 is LNHNV, CDR2 YYDKDF (reference sequence). This CDR3 has 16 residues. CDR3 residues: CATSSEPSSYNSPLHF. The DNA for the CDR3 is TGTGCCACCAGCAGCGAACCGAGCTCCTATAATTCACCCCTCCACTTT.

This rearrangement joins TRBV12-3 or TRBV12-4 to TRBJ1-2; D is ambiguous. This CDR3 is 13 amino acids long. Trimming cost V 7 bases and J 4 bases, with 13 bases left between them. This chain's CDR3 is CASMIMTPYGYTF. The CDR3 DNA is TGTGCCAGCATGATCATGACACCCTATGGCTACACCTTC.

V usage is TRBV5-4 and J usage is TRBJ1-1; D gene unclear. V lost 4 bases to trimming and J lost 0 bases, with 13 bases between them. In germline, CDR1 is SGHNT, CDR2 YYREEE (reference sequence). The length of the CDR3 is 15 residues. The CDR3, as DNA: TGTGCCAGCAGCCAAGCGGAGGTGATGAACACTGAAGCTTTCTTT. It encodes CASSQAEVMNTEAFF. The full variable domain, completed using reference TRBV5-4 and TRBJ1-1, is ETGVTQSPTHLIKTRGQQVTLRCSSQSGHNTVSWYQQALGQGPQFIFQYYREEENGRGNFPPRFSGLQFPNYSSELNVNALELDDSALYLCASSQAEVMNTEAFFGQGTRLTVV.

This clone was seen only a few times. CDR3 sequence: CASSLEGPRGTGELFF. The CDR3, as DNA: TGTGCCAGCAGCTTAGAGGGGCCCCGTGGGACCGGGGAGCTGTTTTTT. The chain carries TRBV7-9 and TRBJ2-2; a possible D gene is TRBD1 (5 bases). Germline CDR1 and CDR2: SEHNR and FQNEAQ (reference sequence). There are 16 residues in the CDR3. V lost 1 base to trimming and J lost 5 bases, with 14 bases between them.

A few counts support this clone. J is TRBJ2-7 and V is TRBV4-1; 12 bases fit TRBD2. The CDR3 extends over 14 amino acids. Germline values: CDR1 MGHRA, CDR2 YSYEKL. Trimming cost V 4 bases and J 6 bases; bases outside gene matches: 4. CDR3 sequence (DNA): TGCGCCAGCAGCCGACTAGCGGGGGTGCTCGAGCAGTACTTC. Translating gives CASSRLAGVLEQYF.

The J gene is TRBJ1-5, the V gene TRBV19; D perhaps matches TRBD1 (6 bases). The germline gives CDR1 LNHDA, CDR2 SQIVND (reference sequence). This CDR3 has 14 amino acids. V shed 3 bases and J shed 4 bases, with 10 bases lying between them. Here the CDR3 reads CASSIIRGNQPQHF. The CDR3 coding sequence is TGTGCCAGTAGTATTATTAGGGGGAATCAGCCCCAGCATTTT.

For this clone: Other DNA sequences from this sample encode an identical CDR3 as well. The chain is built from TRBV6-5 and TRBJ1-3, with D maybe TRBD1 (6 bases). CDR1 MNHEY and CDR2 SVGAGI come from the germline V gene. The CDR3 contains 13 residues. V was trimmed by 6 bases and J by 4 bases, leaving 10 bases between them. The CDR3 loop reads CASRQGSGNTIYF. CDR3 DNA: TGTGCCAGCAGGCAGGGGTCAGGAAACACCATATATTTT.

The CDR3: CASSPTRRGGAYEQYF. The CDR3 DNA sequence: TGTGCCAGCAGTCCCACCAGACGGGGGGGGGCCTACGAGCAGTACTTC. This chain uses TRBV28 with TRBJ2-7; the match to TRBD2 covers 8 bases. The CDR3 covers 16 residues. CDR1 and CDR2 (germline): MDHEN, SYDVKM. With V trimmed by 5 bases and J by 2 bases, 11 bases remained unmatched.

The rearrangement joins TRBV5-4 to TRBJ1-6; D might be TRBD1 (5 bases). The ends were cut back, 1 base at V and 5 bases at J, with 10 bases in the middle. Germline CDR1 SGHNT, CDR2 YYREEE (reference sequence). The CDR3 spans 15 residues. The CDR3 loop reads CASSLQQANNSPLHF. CDR3 nucleotides: TGTGCCAGCAGCTTGCAACAGGCTAATAATTCACCCCTCCACTTT.

The rearrangement links TRBV6-1 to TRBJ2-4; no definite D call. Trimming took 3 bases from V and 1 from J, leaving 19 bases between them. The CDR3 sequence is 18 residues long. The V gene's germline CDR1 is MNHNS and CDR2 SASEGT. The CDR3 is CASSDPSRRYEAKNIQYF. The CDR3 DNA reads TGTGCCAGCAGTGACCCTTCCCGCAGGTATGAGGCCAAAAACATTCAGTACTTC.